A selection of T cell receptor beta chains follows, all from one sample in a study of blood T cell repertoires in COVID-19. Some clones are missing from TCRdb's copy, which holds only in-frame ones; the method was immunoSEQ multiplex PCR. Of about 350,000 clones in the sample, 88% were seen once. Sequencing was done on a sample of PBMCs or T cells enriched from blood (not recorded which). The receptors were sampled from a woman aged 25-40 years who had been exposed to COVID-19. CDR3s leave out the opening cysteine and the closing phenylalanine or tryptophan. The order of the fields is J gene, D gene, V gene, CDR3 protein. The D gene is left open where the match is weak.

TRBJ1-2	TRBD1	TRBV28	ASSSPGQGHYGYT
TRBJ1-2	.	TRBV6-5	ASQRQVLGYT
TRBJ1-1	.	TRBV7-8	ASSLAELNTEAF
TRBJ2-3	.	TRBV12-5	ASGLARVSGDTQY
TRBJ1-2	.	TRBV28	ASSPRRGGGYGYT
TRBJ2-5	TRBD2	TRBV18	ASSPGLAGEETQY
TRBJ2-1	.	TRBV24-1	ATSDTPDSRNEQF
TRBJ2-7	.	TRBV2	ASSVGRATLEQY
TRBJ2-7	TRBD2	TRBV7-9	ASSLASTSGRAHEQY
TRBJ1-5	TRBD1	TRBV6-1	ASSEGQGANQPQH
TRBJ1-6	.	TRBV5-1	ASSPGSNSPLH
TRBJ2-3	.	TRBV30	AWSVGDISTDTQY
TRBJ2-1	.	TRBV7-9	ASSPPSGENEQF
TRBJ2-7	.	TRBV28	ASSLYPGVLSYEQY
TRBJ1-4	.	TRBV25-1	ASSESGATNEKLF
TRBJ2-3	.	TRBV7-9	ASSSGVFTDTQY
TRBJ2-7	TRBD2	TRBV18	ASSHSGTPYEQY
TRBJ2-7	.	TRBV10-2	ASSVIQGGGEQY
TRBJ1-1	.	TRBV30	AWRRRGTEAF
TRBJ2-5	.	TRBV27	ASSPTEYQETQY
TRBJ2-7	TRBD1	TRBV18	ASSRQGSYEQY
TRBJ2-2	.	TRBV24-1	ATSDLSAGTGELF
TRBJ2-7	.	TRBV12-3/TRBV12-4	ASRGYREEQY
TRBJ2-1	.	TRBV19	ASSNGGSSSNEQF
TRBJ2-1	.	TRBV7-7	ASSSMTGPPYNEQF
TRBJ1-5	.	TRBV7-2	ASSLGGGQPQH
TRBJ2-7	TRBD1	TRBV5-5	ASTSGQDYEQY
TRBJ2-7	TRBD2	TRBV5-1	ASSTGLAGGISYEQY
TRBJ2-1	TRBD2	TRBV28	ASSLATSGANEQF
TRBJ1-2	.	TRBV5-1	ASSSGVSWGYT
TRBJ2-7	.	TRBV28	ASTSSRSFYEQY
TRBJ2-1	.	TRBV24-1	ATSDSASMSDEQF
TRBJ1-4	.	TRBV28	ASNQGGWANEKLF